The entry below describes one T cell receptor (beta chain). The clone's antigen remains unknown. Qualities for individual bases were not recorded, and no much larger clone is one base off. Library creation used the immunoSEQ multiplex PCR assay. TCRdb holds this immuneACCESS table with in-frame rearrangements only. Some clones are missing; in checked studies, unresolved V genes explain under half, and the rest has no known cause. This sample gives almost 65,000 clones in total; roughly 90% of them show up just once. Approximately 2.2% of the sample goes to the ten largest clones. CDR1 and CDR2 are read off the germline V gene (reference sequence) as SEHNR and FQNEAQ. The CDR3 covers 14 residues, taking in both the cysteine and the phenylalanine. The read is trimmed to its CDR3 DNA, 42 bases read in frame from base 1. Deletion took 5 bases off V and 2 bases off J, with a span of 12 bases between the germline ends.

The sample belongs to a study of T cell changes during pregnancy in multiple sclerosis (dated by TCRdb to about 2019). Background on the whole study: In women with multiple sclerosis, the researchers looked at how the T cell repertoire shifted as pregnancy progressed.

Recombination linked TRBV7-9 to TRBJ2-5; a tentative D call is TRBD2 (5 bases match). Sequences were derived from peripheral blood, sampled in the first trimester of pregnancy. This sequence originates from a female donor with multiple sclerosis, enrolled in a pregnancy study. The DNA sequence follows: TGTGCCAGCAGCGCGACCGGGGTACAAGAGACCCAGTACTTC. This gives the protein CASSATGVQETQYF.